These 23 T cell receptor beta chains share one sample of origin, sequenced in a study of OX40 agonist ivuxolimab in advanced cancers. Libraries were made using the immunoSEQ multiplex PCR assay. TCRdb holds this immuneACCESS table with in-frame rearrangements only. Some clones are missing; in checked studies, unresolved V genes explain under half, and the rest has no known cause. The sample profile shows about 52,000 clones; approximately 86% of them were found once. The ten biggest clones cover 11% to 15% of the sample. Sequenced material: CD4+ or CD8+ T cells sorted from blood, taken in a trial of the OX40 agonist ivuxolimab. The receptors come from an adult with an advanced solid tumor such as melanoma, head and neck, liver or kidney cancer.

CDR3 nucleotides: TGTGCCAGCAGTGCAGGACTAGCGGGGACCAATGAGCAGTTCTTC. Translation: CASSAGLAGTNEQFF. The chain uses TRBV6-5 and TRBJ2-1, with TRBD2 matching 12 bases. Per germline, CDR1 MNHEY and CDR2 SVGAGI. The CDR3 extends over 15 amino acids. After removal of 5 bases from V and 6 bases from J, the junction contained 5 bases not matched to a gene.

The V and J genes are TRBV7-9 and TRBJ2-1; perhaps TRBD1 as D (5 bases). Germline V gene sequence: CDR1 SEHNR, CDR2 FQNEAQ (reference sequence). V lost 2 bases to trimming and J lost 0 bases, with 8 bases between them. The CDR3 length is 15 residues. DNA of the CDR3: TGTGCCAGCAGCTTATCAGGGCCCTCCTACAATGAGCAGTTCTTC. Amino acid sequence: CASSLSGPSYNEQFF.

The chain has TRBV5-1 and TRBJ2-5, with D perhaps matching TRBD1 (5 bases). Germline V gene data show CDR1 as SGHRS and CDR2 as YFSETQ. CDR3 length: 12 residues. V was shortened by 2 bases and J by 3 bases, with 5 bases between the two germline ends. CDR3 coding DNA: TGCGCCAGCAGCTTACAGGAAGAGACCCAGTACTTC. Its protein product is CASSLQEETQYF.

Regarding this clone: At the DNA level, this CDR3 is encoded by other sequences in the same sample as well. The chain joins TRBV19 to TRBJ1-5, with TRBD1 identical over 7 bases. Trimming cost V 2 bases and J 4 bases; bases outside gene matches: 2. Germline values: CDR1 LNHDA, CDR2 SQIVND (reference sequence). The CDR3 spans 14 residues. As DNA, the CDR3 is TGTGCCAGTAGTATAAGGGACAGTAATCAGCCCCAGCATTTT. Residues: CASSIRDSNQPQHF.

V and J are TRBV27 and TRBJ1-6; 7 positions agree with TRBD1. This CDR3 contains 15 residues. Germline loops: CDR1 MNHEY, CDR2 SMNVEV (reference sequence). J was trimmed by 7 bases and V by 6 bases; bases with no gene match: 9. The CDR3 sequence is CASRQTGVQNSPLHF. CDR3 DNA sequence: TGTGCCAGCAGACAAACAGGGGTCCAAAATTCACCCCTCCACTTT.

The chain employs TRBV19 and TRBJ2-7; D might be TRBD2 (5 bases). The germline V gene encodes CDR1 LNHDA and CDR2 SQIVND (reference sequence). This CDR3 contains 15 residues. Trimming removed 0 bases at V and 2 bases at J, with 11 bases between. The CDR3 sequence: CASSIEGSRAYEQYF. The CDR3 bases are TGTGCCAGTAGTATAGAAGGGAGTAGGGCCTACGAGCAGTACTTC.

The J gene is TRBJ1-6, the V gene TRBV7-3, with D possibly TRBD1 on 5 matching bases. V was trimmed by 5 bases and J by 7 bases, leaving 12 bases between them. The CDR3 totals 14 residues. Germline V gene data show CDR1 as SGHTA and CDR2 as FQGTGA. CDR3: CASSLSGGNSPLHF. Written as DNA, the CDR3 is TGTGCCAGCAGCCTCAGCGGGGGAAATTCACCCCTCCACTTT.

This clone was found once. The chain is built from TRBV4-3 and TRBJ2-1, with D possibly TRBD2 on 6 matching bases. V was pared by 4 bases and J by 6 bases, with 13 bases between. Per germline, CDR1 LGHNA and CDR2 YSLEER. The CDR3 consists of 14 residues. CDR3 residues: CASSPFYGSNEQFF. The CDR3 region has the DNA TGCGCCAGCAGCCCTTTCTACGGGAGCAATGAGCAGTTCTTC.

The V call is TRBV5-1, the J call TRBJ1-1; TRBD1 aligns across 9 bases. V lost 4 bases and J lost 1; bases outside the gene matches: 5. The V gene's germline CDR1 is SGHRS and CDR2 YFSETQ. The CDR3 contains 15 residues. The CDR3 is CASSPGTGRNTEAFF. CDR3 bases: TGCGCCAGCAGCCCCGGGACAGGGAGGAACACTGAAGCTTTCTTT.

The DNA of the CDR3 is TGCGCCAGCAGCACTACAGGGGGTAGCAATCAGCCCCAGCATTTT. Translated, it gives CASSTTGGSNQPQHF. The chain links TRBV5-1 to TRBJ1-5; 8 bases fit TRBD1. The germline V gene encodes CDR1 SGHRS and CDR2 YFSETQ. Trimming took 4 bases from V and 0 from J; bases not matched to a gene: 3. CDR3 length: 15 residues. The entire variable domain, with the rest obtained from reference TRBV5-1 and TRBJ1-5, is as follows: KAGVTQTPRYLIKTRGQQVTLSCSPISGHRSVSWYQQTPGQGLQFLFEYFSETQRNKGNFPGRFSGRQFSNSRSEMNVSTLELGDSALYLCASSTTGGSNQPQHFGDGTRLSIL.

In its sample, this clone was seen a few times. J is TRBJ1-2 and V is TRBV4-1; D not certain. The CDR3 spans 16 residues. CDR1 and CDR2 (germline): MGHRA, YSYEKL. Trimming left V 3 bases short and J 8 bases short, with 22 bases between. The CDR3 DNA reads TGCGCCAGCAGCCAGGCGGGGAGTCCGACCGAAGAAGGCTACACCTTC. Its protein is CASSQAGSPTEEGYTF.

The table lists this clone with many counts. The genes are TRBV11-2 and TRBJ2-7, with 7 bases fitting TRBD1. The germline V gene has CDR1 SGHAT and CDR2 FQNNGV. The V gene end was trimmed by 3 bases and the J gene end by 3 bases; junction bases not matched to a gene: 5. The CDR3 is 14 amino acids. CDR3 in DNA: TGTGCCAGCAGCTTCACTGGGACAGACTACGAGCAGTACTTC. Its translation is CASSFTGTDYEQYF.

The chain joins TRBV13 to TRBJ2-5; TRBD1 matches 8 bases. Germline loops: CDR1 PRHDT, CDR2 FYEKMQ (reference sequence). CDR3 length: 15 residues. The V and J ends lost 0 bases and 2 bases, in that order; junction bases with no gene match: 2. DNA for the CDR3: TGTGCCAGCAGCTTAGGTGGACAGGGACAAGAGACCCAGTACTTC. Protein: CASSLGGQGQETQYF.

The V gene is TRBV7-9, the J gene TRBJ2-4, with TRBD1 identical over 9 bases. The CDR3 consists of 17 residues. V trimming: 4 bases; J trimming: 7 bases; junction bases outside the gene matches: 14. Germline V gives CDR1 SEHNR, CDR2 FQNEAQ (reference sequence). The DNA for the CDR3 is TGTGCCAGCAGCTCGCCCTCACAGGGGGCTTCTAGGAACATTCAGTACTTC. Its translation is CASSSPSQGASRNIQYF.

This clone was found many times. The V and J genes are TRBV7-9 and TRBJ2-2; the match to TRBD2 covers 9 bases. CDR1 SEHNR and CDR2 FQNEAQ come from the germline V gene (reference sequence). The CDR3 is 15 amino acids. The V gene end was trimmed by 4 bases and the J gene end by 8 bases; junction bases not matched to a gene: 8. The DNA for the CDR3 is TGTGCCAGCAGCTCCGGGACTAGCCCCAGGGGGGAGCTGTTTTTT. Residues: CASSSGTSPRGELFF.

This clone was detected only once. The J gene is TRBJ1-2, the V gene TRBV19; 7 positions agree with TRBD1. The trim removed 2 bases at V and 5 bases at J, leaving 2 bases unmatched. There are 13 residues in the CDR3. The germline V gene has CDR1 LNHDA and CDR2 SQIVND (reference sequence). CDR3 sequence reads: CASSIQGDYGYTF. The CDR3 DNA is TGTGCCAGTAGTATACAGGGGGATTATGGCTACACCTTC. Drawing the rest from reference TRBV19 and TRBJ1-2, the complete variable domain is DGGITQSPKYLFRKEGQNVTLSCEQNLNHDAMYWYRQDPGQGLRLIYYSQIVNDFQKGDIAEGYSVSREKKESFPLTVTSAQKNPTAFYLCASSIQGDYGYTFGSGTRLTVV.

Here the CDR3 DNA reads TGTGCCAGCAGCCACTCCTACGAGCAGTACTTC. This sequence encodes CASSHSYEQYF. This rearrangement joins TRBV7-2 to TRBJ2-7; D not certain. This CDR3 region has 11 residues. Germline CDR1 reads SGHTA; CDR2 reads FQGNSA. Trimming pared 5 bases from V and 0 bases from J, leaving 2 bases between.

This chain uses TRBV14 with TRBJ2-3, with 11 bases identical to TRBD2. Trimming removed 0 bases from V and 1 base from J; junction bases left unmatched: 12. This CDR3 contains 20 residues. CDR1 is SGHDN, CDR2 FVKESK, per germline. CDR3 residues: CASSQDLALAGALGTDTQYF. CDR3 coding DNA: TGTGCCAGCAGCCAAGATCTGGCACTAGCGGGGGCCCTGGGCACAGATACGCAGTATTTT.

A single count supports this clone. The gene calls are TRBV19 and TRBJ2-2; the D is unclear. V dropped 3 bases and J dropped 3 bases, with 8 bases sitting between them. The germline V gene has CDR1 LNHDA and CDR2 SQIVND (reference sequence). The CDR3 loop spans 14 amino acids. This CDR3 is CASSIYTHTGELFF. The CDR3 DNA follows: TGTGCCAGTAGTATTTACACCCACACCGGGGAGCTGTTTTTT.

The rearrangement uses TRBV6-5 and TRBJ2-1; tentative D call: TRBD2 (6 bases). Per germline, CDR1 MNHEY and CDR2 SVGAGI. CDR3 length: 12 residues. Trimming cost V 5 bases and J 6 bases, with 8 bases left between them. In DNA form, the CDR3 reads TGTGCCAGCAGTCCCGGGGGCAATGAGCAGTTCTTC. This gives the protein CASSPGGNEQFF.

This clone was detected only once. This CDR3 reads CASSQASGGLGTGELFF. The CDR3 DNA follows: TGCGCCAGCAGCCAGGCGTCCGGGGGCCTGGGAACCGGGGAGCTGTTTTTT. This chain uses TRBV4-1 with TRBJ2-2, with D tentatively TRBD1 or TRBD2 (6 bases each). The CDR3 is 17 residues long. CDR1 and CDR2 (germline): MGHRA, YSYEKL. V dropped 3 bases and J dropped 5 bases, with 19 bases sitting between them.

This CDR3 reads CASSSQQGTVGETQYF. CDR3 nucleotide sequence: TGCGCCAGCAGCTCACAACAGGGGACAGTCGGAGAGACCCAGTACTTC. V gene TRBV5-1 combines with J gene TRBJ2-5, with 7 bases matching TRBD1. This CDR3 is built from 16 residues. V gave up 3 bases and J gave up 4 bases; unmatched junction bases: 12. Germline V lookup: CDR1 SGHRS, CDR2 YFSETQ.

Here the CDR3 reads CASRGDGYWNEQYF. CDR3 bases: TGTGCCAGCAGGGGGGACGGTTATTGGAACGAGCAGTACTTC. The chain combines TRBV27 with TRBJ2-7; D is perhaps TRBD1 or TRBD2 (5 bases each). This CDR3 has 14 residues. V was trimmed by 6 bases and J by 5 bases, leaving 17 bases between them. The V gene's germline CDR1 is MNHEY and CDR2 SMNVEV (reference sequence).